Listed below are T cell receptor beta chains from one sample, sequenced in a study of T cell changes during pregnancy in multiple sclerosis. Produced via immunoSEQ multiplex PCR; TCRdb's table is partial and in-frame only. The sample lists tens of thousands of clones; around 93% were seen once. Specimen: peripheral blood, collected in the third trimester of pregnancy. All receptors come from a female donor in good health, enrolled as a control in a pregnancy study. Both conserved end residues are part of each CDR3.

j_gene	v_gene	len	CDR3aa
TRBJ2-1	TRBV9	15	CASSVGVLPSDEQFF
TRBJ2-7	TRBV4-2	12	CASSGGPYEQYF
TRBJ2-7	TRBV29-1	13	CSVGDRSSYEQYF
TRBJ2-7	TRBV4-1	15	CASRLLAGGTYEQYF
TRBJ2-7	TRBV6-6	15	CASSYSTEGSYEQYF
TRBJ2-7	TRBV11-3	15	CASSLGAGNSYEQYF
TRBJ2-1	TRBV7-9	15	CASRPIQGGINEQFF
TRBJ1-2	TRBV6-5	13	CASSPTGVYGYTF
TRBJ1-4	TRBV5-4	12	CASRGDGEKLFF
TRBJ2-3	TRBV28	18	CASSFGASGRAPTDTQYF
TRBJ2-2	TRBV7-6	16	CASSFLSGRGTGELFF
TRBJ2-7	TRBV30	12	CAWTQGKREQYF
TRBJ2-7	TRBV4-1	16	CASSQEGQGYRYEQYF
TRBJ2-5	TRBV7-9	14	CASSLAGGPETQYF
TRBJ1-1	TRBV20-1	11	CSVLRQIEAFF
TRBJ2-7	TRBV7-9	14	CASSLETGIYEQYF
TRBJ1-1	TRBV2	15	CASSEIRVSNTEAFF
TRBJ1-2	TRBV5-6	15	CASSTDRGQIYGYTF
TRBJ2-2	TRBV5-1	18	CASSQAPGGRARTGELFF
TRBJ2-7	TRBV7-8	14	CASSLRGQSYEQYF
TRBJ1-1	TRBV5-4	15	CASSPQEGKNTEAFF
TRBJ1-2	TRBV29-1	14	CSVGDRGFNYGYTF
TRBJ2-1	TRBV4-1	20	CASSQEDGLSGMGSYNEQFF
TRBJ2-6	TRBV7-2	19	CASSLEPWQPRGGANVLTF
TRBJ2-1	TRBV9	15	CASSLRYTSYNEQFF
TRBJ1-4	TRBV18	13	CASSHSYNEKLFF
TRBJ2-5	TRBV7-9	14	CASSLPGQGKTQYF
TRBJ2-7	TRBV14	15	CASRATGSITSEQYF